This TCR beta chain originates from a study of cytomegalovirus exposure and HLA in healthy donors. Study at large: The 120 validation repertoires used the same platform as the roughly 700 first-cohort repertoires (as reported by a later analysis).

This CDR3 is built from 15 residues. Germline V lookup: CDR1 MGHRA, CDR2 YSYEKL. The germline V and J ends were trimmed by 2 bases and 1 base, with 9 bases remaining between them. Sequencing was performed with immunoSEQ multiplex PCR; in TCRdb, only in-frame clones are kept and a portion is missing. The sample consists of approximately 170,000 clones, around 90% of them appearing once. The chain links TRBV4-1 to TRBJ1-3; D call uncertain. Sequenced input: PBMCs. The TCR comes from a woman younger than 30 in good health and CMV-seropositive. The CDR3 reads CASSQRTESGNTIYF. CDR3 nucleotides: TGCGCCAGCAGCCAACGAACAGAGTCTGGAAACACCATATATTTT.